One sample yielded the 10 T cell receptor beta chains listed below, sequenced in a study of technical replicates of blood from a few donors. Clones were sequenced by immunoSEQ multiplex PCR, and TCRdb holds only the in-frame ones, with some missing. In the table there are 55,000 to 75,000 clones, 85% to 95% of which are singletons. Sample: PBMCs. The source is a human donor in good health. Some clones in this sample may be carry-over from other donors' samples.

The chain has TRBV2 and TRBJ2-1; 7 nucleotides agree with TRBD2. Germline CDR1 reads SNHLY; CDR2 reads FYNNEI. The CDR3 extends over 11 amino acids. Trimming cost V 5 bases and J 15 bases; bases outside gene matches: 7. In DNA form, the CDR3 reads TGTGCCAGCAGTTCAGCGGGACCGCCGTTCTTC. It is translated as CASSSAGPPFF.

V is TRBV5-1 and J is TRBJ2-1, with TRBD2 matching 8 bases. The ends lost 2 bases at V and 2 bases at J; junction bases unmatched: 3. This CDR3 contains 15 residues. CDR1 is SGHRS and CDR2 is YFSETQ in the germline V gene. The CDR3 region is CASSFSGEPYNEQFF. CDR3 bases: TGCGCCAGCAGCTTTAGCGGGGAGCCCTACAATGAGCAGTTCTTC.

This sequence joins TRBV5-1 and TRBJ2-3; 11 bases map to TRBD2. This CDR3 has 16 amino acids. The ends lost 4 bases at V and 4 bases at J; junction bases unmatched: 8. Per germline, CDR1 SGHRS and CDR2 YFSETQ. The CDR3 sequence: CASSTVAGGPPDTQYF. The CDR3 DNA is TGCGCCAGCAGCACCGTAGCGGGGGGGCCCCCAGATACGCAGTATTTT.

The chain carries TRBV4-2 and TRBJ1-6, with D possibly being TRBD1 (6 bases). Germline CDR1 LGHNA, CDR2 YNFKEQ. The V gene lost 4 bases and the J gene lost 0 bases, with 28 bases spanning the gap. This CDR3 spans 22 amino acids. The CDR3 sequence: CASSPARPDSGVGSSYNSPLHF. Here the CDR3 DNA reads TGTGCCAGCAGCCCCGCCCGCCCCGACTCAGGGGTGGGGAGCTCCTATAATTCACCCCTCCACTTT.

The J gene is TRBJ2-7, the V gene TRBV2; perhaps TRBD2 as D (6 bases). V was clipped by 4 bases and J by 3 bases, with 10 bases between them. Looked up from germline, CDR1 is SNHLY and CDR2 is FYNNEI. The CDR3 contains 13 residues. CDR3 sequence reads: CASSVGRGYEQYF. As DNA, the CDR3 is TGTGCCAGCAGTGTCGGGCGGGGCTACGAGCAGTACTTC.

The chain joins TRBV19 to TRBJ1-6, with unresolved D. V lost 4 bases, J lost 0 bases, and 4 bases lay in between. Germline values: CDR1 LNHDA, CDR2 SQIVND (reference sequence). The CDR3 has 14 amino acids. The CDR3 loop reads CASSTSSYNSPLHF. CDR3 bases: TGTGCCAGTAGTACCAGCTCCTATAATTCACCCCTCCACTTT.

V gene TRBV4-1 combines with J gene TRBJ2-7; D is uncertain. Trimming pared 4 bases from V and 1 base from J, leaving 11 bases between. CDR3 length equals 14 residues. Germline V gene lookup returns CDR1 MGHRA and CDR2 YSYEKL. This CDR3 is CASSLYGKSYEQYF. CDR3 nucleotides: TGCGCCAGCAGCCTATATGGCAAGTCCTACGAGCAGTACTTC.

V usage is TRBV9 and J usage is TRBJ2-3; the match to TRBD2 covers 7 bases. This CDR3 is 14 amino acids long. Germline lookup yields CDR1 SGDLS and CDR2 YYNGEE. The V and J ends lost 4 bases and 5 bases, in that order; junction bases with no gene match: 7. The CDR3 loop is CASSPGLRGDTQYF. CDR3 DNA sequence: TGTGCCAGCAGCCCGGGACTAAGAGGAGATACGCAGTATTTT.

This sequence joins TRBV29-1 and TRBJ1-1; no firm D call. Trimming cost V 1 base and J 0 bases, with 6 bases left between them. CDR3 length: 13 amino acids. Germline V gives CDR1 SQVTM, CDR2 ANQGSEA. The CDR3 region has the DNA TGCAGCGTTGAAGGACGGGTGAACACTGAAGCTTTCTTT. Protein: CSVEGRVNTEAFF.

The chain recombines TRBV5-1 with TRBJ2-1; D call uncertain. Trimming stripped 0 bases from V and 6 bases from J, with 7 bases between. The CDR3 is 13 residues long. Germline values: CDR1 SGHRS, CDR2 YFSETQ. CDR3 sequence: CASSLGLPNEQFF. The CDR3 nucleotides are TGCGCCAGCAGCTTGGGTCTACCCAATGAGCAGTTCTTC.